One and the same sample provided the 15 T cell receptor beta chains below, sequenced in a study of T cells in Graves' hyperthyroidism and ophthalmopathy. There were TCR beta CDR3 regions amplified from RNA transcripts. The primer set for the first-round RT-PCR of the TCR CDR3 was HTBI. TCRdb redid the calling of the multiplex PCR reads with MiXCR, one entry per CDR3 protein. The data contain roughly 700,000 distinct CDR3 sequences, around 15% of them singletons. The sequenced material came from blood. The receptor source for this set is a man aged 45-65 years with Graves' hyperthyroidism.

This clonotype has a handful of counts. The chain couples TRBV27 to TRBJ2-3; 8 bases match TRBD2. CDR1 MNHEY and CDR2 SMNVEV come from the germline V gene (reference sequence). Trimming removed 1 base from V and 4 bases from J; junction bases left unmatched: 7. The CDR3 is made up of 16 amino acids. DNA for the CDR3: TGTGCCAGCAGTTTATTGGCGGGAGGACCGCCAGATACGCAGTATTTT. Amino acids: CASSLLAGGPPDTQYF.

The chain combines TRBV30 with TRBJ1-4; tentative D call: TRBD1 (5 bases). V was shortened by 3 bases and J by 7 bases, with 18 bases between the two germline ends. The CDR3 runs to 15 residues. Germline V gene data show CDR1 as GTSNPN and CDR2 as SVGIG (reference sequence). The CDR3 loop reads CAWRGRIRGGEKLFF. Here the CDR3 DNA reads TGTGCCTGGAGAGGAAGGATCCGCGGGGGTGAAAAACTGTTTTTT.

This clonotype was counted a single time. The chain is built from TRBV19 and TRBJ2-7, with 10 bases matching TRBD2. This CDR3 comprises 15 residues. Germline CDR1 and CDR2: LNHDA and SQIVND (reference sequence). V lost 9 bases and J lost 1; bases outside the gene matches: 9. CDR3 sequence (DNA): TGTGCCAGCCTCTCCGGGACTAGCGATTCCTACGAGCAGTACTTC. It codes for CASLSGTSDSYEQYF.

This clonotype was counted at least ten times. V and J are TRBV29-1 and TRBJ2-7; the match to TRBD2 covers 9 bases. Per the germline V gene, CDR1 is SQVTM and CDR2 is ANQGSEA. This CDR3 contains 15 residues. V shed 4 bases and J 3 bases; nucleotides not matched to a gene: 10. DNA of the CDR3: TGCAGCGTTGGGGGGGGGCCTAGCGGGAACTACGAGCAGTACTTC. Amino acids: CSVGGGPSGNYEQYF.

This clonotype was detected ten times or more. The genes are TRBV2 and TRBJ2-5; no firm D call. CDR1 is SNHLY, CDR2 FYNNEI, per germline. Trimming took off 4 bases at V and 2 bases at J, with 11 bases between the two ends. The CDR3 totals 14 residues. Written as DNA, the CDR3 is TGTGCCAGCAGTGGAAACTTAATGCAAGAGACCCAGTACTTC. Protein: CASSGNLMQETQYF.

The chain uses TRBV7-3 and TRBJ2-7; TRBD1 is a possible D gene (6 bases). Germline-derived CDR1 and CDR2 are SGHTA and FQGTGA. The CDR3 runs 14 residues. V lost 2 bases and J lost 7, with 15 bases in between. The CDR3 protein is CASSLQQGSREQYF. CDR3 coding DNA: TGTGCCAGCAGCTTACAACAGGGCTCGAGGGAGCAGTACTTC.

This clonotype was seen ten or more times. CDR3 in amino acids: CASSEASGYSYEQYF. DNA for the CDR3: TGTGCCAGCAGTGAAGCTAGCGGATACTCCTACGAGCAGTACTTC. The V gene is TRBV6-1, the J gene TRBJ2-7; possible D gene TRBD2, 6 bases. In germline, CDR1 is MNHNS, CDR2 SASEGT. The CDR3 extends over 15 amino acids. Trimming took 0 bases from V and 0 from J, leaving 9 bases between them.

This clonotype was detected a few times. The V call is TRBV6-5, the J call TRBJ1-2, with D possibly being TRBD1 (6 bases). Trimming took 0 bases from V and 4 from J, leaving 15 bases between them. Germline CDR1 reads MNHEY; CDR2 reads SVGAGI. CDR3 length: 16 residues. CDR3 protein: CASSYSPGGRGYGYTF. CDR3 sequence (DNA): TGTGCCAGCAGTTACTCCCCCGGGGGCAGAGGCTATGGCTACACCTTC.

Remarks on this clonotype: It may be a read error: a sequence one base away is much more abundant. The V gene is TRBV13, the J gene TRBJ2-5, with TRBD1 matching 9 bases. This CDR3 spans 16 amino acids. The V gene end was trimmed by 7 bases and the J gene end by 2 bases; junction bases not matched to a gene: 11. In germline, CDR1 is PRHDT, CDR2 FYEKMQ (reference sequence). The CDR3 DNA follows: TGTGCCAGCAACATACGAGTGGGACAGGGTCAAGAGACCCAGTACTTC. Its translation is CASNIRVGQGQETQYF.

This clonotype was observed many times. The chain carries TRBV28 and TRBJ2-2, with D hard to call. The CDR3 spans 13 residues. The germline V and J ends were trimmed by 3 bases and 4 bases, with 6 bases remaining between them. Germline CDR1 reads MDHEN; CDR2 reads SYDVKM. CDR3 bases: TGTGCCAGCAGTTTGTTCCGCACCGGGGAGCTGTTTTTT. Its protein product is CASSLFRTGELFF.

This clonotype came up many times. The chain carries TRBV12-3 or TRBV12-4 and TRBJ2-7; no definite D call. The CDR3 is made up of 14 amino acids. The V end was cut by 5 bases, the J end by 4 bases, with 15 bases between. CDR3 nucleotide sequence: TGTGCCAGCAGTGAGTTGGGGTTGAATTACGAGCAGTACTTC. It translates to CASSELGLNYEQYF.

This clonotype was counted at least ten times. J is TRBJ2-4 and V is TRBV27; tentatively, D is TRBD1 (6 bases). CDR1 and CDR2 from the germline V gene are MNHEY and SMNVEV (reference sequence). Trimming took 5 bases from V and 3 from J, leaving 11 bases between them. CDR3 length: 14 amino acids. The CDR3 DNA reads as TGTGCCAGCAGTCCAGACAGGTACAAAAACATTCAGTACTTC. Residues: CASSPDRYKNIQYF.

In its sample, this clonotype was seen many times. This chain joins TRBV2 and TRBJ2-2; a possible D gene is TRBD1 (5 bases). In germline, CDR1 is SNHLY, CDR2 FYNNEI. The CDR3 totals 15 residues. V lost 5 bases and J lost 3, with 13 bases in between. The CDR3 sequence is CASSTTLRDTGELFF. CDR3 nucleotides: TGTGCCAGCAGTACAACCCTCAGGGACACCGGGGAGCTGTTTTTT.

This clonotype was seen ten or more times. The V gene is TRBV28, the J gene TRBJ1-5; no firm D call. This CDR3 spans 15 amino acids. Looked up from germline, CDR1 is MDHEN and CDR2 is SYDVKM. With 4 bases removed from V and 2 bases from J, the gap between germline ends came to 12 bases. The DNA for the CDR3 is TGTGCCAGCAGTTCACCTGGCGTTGGCAATCAGCCCCAGCATTTT. Protein sequence: CASSSPGVGNQPQHF.

This clonotype appeared many times. The chain employs TRBV10-3 and TRBJ1-6, with D possibly being TRBD1 (6 bases). This CDR3 region has 14 residues. In germline, CDR1 is ENHRY, CDR2 SYGVKD. Trimming removed 6 bases from V and 5 bases from J, with 11 bases in between. CDR3 nucleotides: TGTGCCATCAGGAACGGACAGAATAATTCACCCCTCCACTTT. Amino acid sequence: CAIRNGQNNSPLHF.